The clone carrying this T cell receptor (beta chain) was counted between two and nine times. Its antigen is still unknown. The sample originates from a study of cytomegalovirus exposure and HLA in healthy donors. Unrecorded immune exposure was likely among donors, who were nominally healthy when sampled. Study results and caveats: In a later analysis, common viral pathogens appeared linked to several of the most significant clusters. CMV serostatus alone was available as immune exposure information. Most TCR sequences were seen very rarely across donors, but some public TCRs occurred in many.

Primers for the PCR totalled 60 Vbeta and 13 Jbeta. Produced via immunoSEQ multiplex PCR; TCRdb's table is partial and in-frame only. This table holds 150,000 to 200,000 clones, about 85% found once. The V gene's germline CDR1 is SGDLS and CDR2 YYNGEE. V lost 0 bases and J 2 bases, leaving 12 bases between the germline ends. There are 17 residues in the CDR3. This chain links TRBV9 with TRBJ2-6; D perhaps matches TRBD1 (6 bases). This TCR derives from a woman between 50 and 59 years old in good health and CMV-seronegative. The sample taken for sequencing was PBMCs. The CDR3 loop is CASSVEGVPTGANVLTF. CDR3 DNA: TGTGCCAGCAGCGTAGAGGGGGTCCCAACTGGGGCCAACGTCCTGACTTTC.